This TCR beta chain was captured in a study of T cells in Graves' hyperthyroidism and ophthalmopathy. This clonotype showed up many times. What it binds is unknown. General study findings and limits: Stable hyperthyroidism was told apart from ophthalmopathy by a model built on 13 V-J features. Most expanded thyroid clonotypes above 0.001 also appeared in blood.

Per the germline V gene, CDR1 is ENHRY and CDR2 is SYGVKD. Unmatched junction bases numbered 10, after V lost 10 bases and J lost 7 bases. The CDR3 is made up of 16 amino acids. A patient was excluded if there was uncontrolled infection, other autoimmune disease, pregnancy or lactation. Using RNA transcripts as the source, TCR beta CDR3 regions were amplified. The TCR CDR3 first-round RT-PCR relied on the HTBI primer set. One entry per CDR3 protein results from TCRdb running MiXCR on the multiplex PCR reads. The sample yields over 200,000 distinct CDR3 sequences, 13% to 15% seen once. This rearrangement joins TRBV10-3 to TRBJ2-1, with 16 positions matching TRBD2. This clonotype was obtained from a woman aged 35 to 49 with Graves' hyperthyroidism that later progressed to Graves' ophthalmopathy. Sequences were obtained from blood. The CDR3 loop reads CATGSGTSGRVNEQFF. The DNA for the CDR3 is TGTGCCACGGGATCCGGGACTAGCGGGAGGGTGAATGAGCAGTTCTTC.